This T cell receptor beta chain was sequenced for a study of regulatory T cells in long-lasting Graves disease. Arm-PCR with iRepertoire HTBI primers amplified the CDR3 regions for these TCR beta libraries. TCRdb re-derived calls from the multiplex PCR reads in MiXCR, one entry per CDR3 protein. Among 400,000 to 650,000 distinct CDR3 sequences listed, 15% to 20% were seen once. The CDR3 runs to 15 residues. Between the trimmed V and J ends, which lost 5 bases and 0 bases, there was a span of 15 bases. Germline V CDR1 and CDR2: SGHNT, YYREEE (reference sequence). The sample's time point: newly diagnosed GD, antithyroid drugs for less than 3 months. PBMC RNA was the source of the TCR library. This sample also belongs to another study, concerning T cells in Graves' hyperthyroidism and ophthalmopathy. That publication notes: A first-round RT-PCR of the TCR CDR3 used the HTBI primer set. Among thyroid clonotypes expanded above 0.001, most also appeared in blood.

The clonotype originates from a woman aged 40 to 65 with Graves disease. This specimen consisted of peripheral blood mononuclear cells (PBMCs), obtained at new diagnosis, from a patient treated with antithyroid drugs. The V and J genes are TRBV5-4 and TRBJ2-7; no reliable D call. In DNA form, the CDR3 reads TGTGCCAGCAGGGATGCCGACTTCCCCTCCTACGAGCAGTACTTC. This sequence encodes CASRDADFPSYEQYF.